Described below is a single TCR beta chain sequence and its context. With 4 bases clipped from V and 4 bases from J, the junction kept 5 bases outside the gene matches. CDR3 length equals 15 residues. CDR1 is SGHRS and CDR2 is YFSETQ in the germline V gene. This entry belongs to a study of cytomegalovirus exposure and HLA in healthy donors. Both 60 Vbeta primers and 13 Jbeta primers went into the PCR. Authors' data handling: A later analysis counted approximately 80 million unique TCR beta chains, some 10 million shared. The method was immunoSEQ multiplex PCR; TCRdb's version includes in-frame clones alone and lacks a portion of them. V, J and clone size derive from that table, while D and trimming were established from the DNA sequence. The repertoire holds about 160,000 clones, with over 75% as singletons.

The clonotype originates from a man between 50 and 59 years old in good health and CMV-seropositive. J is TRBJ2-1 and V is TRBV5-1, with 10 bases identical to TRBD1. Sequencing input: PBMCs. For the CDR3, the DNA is TGCGCCAGCAGCGAGGGACAGGGGTATTACAATGAGCAGTTCTTC. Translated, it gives CASSEGQGYYNEQFF.